Listed below are T cell receptor beta chains from one sample, sequenced in a study of tumor-infiltrating lymphocytes in primary liver carcinoma. TCRdb reanalysed the multiplex PCR reads using MiXCR and keeps one entry per CDR3 protein. Of almost 200,000 distinct CDR3 sequences listed, approximately 65% were seen once; the top ten hold approximately 6.6%. Sequences were obtained from peripheral blood. Receptors originate from a woman between 55 and 75 years old with primary liver carcinoma and hepatitis B virus infection. The CDR3 runs from the conserved cysteine through the conserved F or W. A D gene is named only where the DNA matches it firmly. Not every row has a clone size; where given, it reads once, few, many or a size class.

CDR3 protein | CDR3 DNA | J gene | clone size | D gene | V gene
CASNRSRAAQYF | TGTGCCAGCAACAGATCTAGGGCCGCCCAGTACTTC | TRBJ2-5 | - | - | TRBV11-2
CTSSLGTSDIKEQFF | TGTACCAGCAGCCTAGGGACTAGCGACATCAAAGAGCAGTTCTTC | TRBJ2-1 | - | TRBD2 | TRBV11-3
CASARDDFYNEQFF | TGTGCTAGTGCCAGGGACGACTTCTACAATGAGCAGTTCTTC | TRBJ2-1 | many | - | TRBV12-5
CASSVDLNTEAFF | TGTGCCAGCAGCGTAGACCTGAACACTGAAGCTTTCTTT | TRBJ1-1 | - | - | TRBV7-3
CAWIGTLYNEQFF | TGTGCCTGGATCGGGACCCTCTACAATGAGCAGTTCTTC | TRBJ2-1 | - | - | TRBV30
CASSLEASGTLFINEQFF | TGTGCCAGCAGCTTAGAGGCGAGCGGGACTTTATTCATCAATGAGCAGTTCTTC | TRBJ2-1 | - | TRBD2 | TRBV11-2
CVSHFEGANEQFF | TGTGTCAGCCATTTTGAGGGCGCCAATGAGCAGTTCTTC | TRBJ2-1 | - | - | TRBV6-6
CTSNQDPGTSSGNTIYF | TGCACCAGCAACCAAGACCCCGGGACATCCTCTGGAAACACCATATATTTT | TRBJ1-3 | - | - | TRBV4-1
CASSRPPTSGRVTDTQFF | TGTGCCAGCAGTCGACCGCCGACTAGCGGGAGGGTCACAGATACGCAGTTTTTT | TRBJ2-3 | once | TRBD2 | TRBV6-5
CATGYSPTGELFF | TGTGCCACCGGGTATAGTCCCACCGGGGAGCTGTTTTTT | TRBJ2-2 | many | - | TRBV5-7
CAGSLWDSSCEQYF | TGTGCCGGCAGCTTGTGGGACAGCTCCTGCGAGCAGTACTTC | TRBJ2-7 | - | TRBD1 | TRBV11-2
CASSISGVPSYEQYF | TGTGCCAGCAGTATTTCAGGGGTCCCCTCCTACGAGCAGTACTTC | TRBJ2-7 | many | - | TRBV6-5
CASSTRTGAGGYTF | TGTGCCAGCAGTACAAGGACAGGGGCCGGTGGCTACACCTTC | TRBJ1-2 | - | TRBD1 | TRBV6-5
CATHGIPSNTGELFF | TGTGCCACACACGGGATCCCTTCGAACACCGGGGAGCTGTTTTTT | TRBJ2-2 | few | - | TRBV28
CASSTSYNEQFF | TGTGCCAGCAGCACTAGCTACAATGAGCAGTTCTTC | TRBJ2-1 | many | - | TRBV6-2/TRBV6-3
CASSLLGPPNYGYTF | TGCGCCAGCAGCCTCCTTGGTCCCCCTAACTATGGCTACACCTTC | TRBJ1-2 | many | - | TRBV5-1
CASSQGGLVSSYNVQFF | TGCGCCAGCAGCCAAGGGGGACTAGTGTCCTCCTACAATGTGCAGTTCTTC | TRBJ2-1 | - | TRBD2 | TRBV4-1